This T cell receptor (beta chain) was documented in a study of T-cell memory formation after mild COVID-19. The trim removed 3 bases at V and 10 bases at J, leaving 8 bases unmatched. Germline V lookup: CDR1 DFQATT, CDR2 SNEGSKA (reference sequence). The CDR3 totals 12 residues. The 5'RACE method, run with constant-segment primers, produced TCR alpha and TCR beta cDNA libraries (carrying sample barcodes and UMIs). TCRdb called the 5' RACE reads again in MiXCR, with one record for every CDR3 protein. The sample holds hundreds of thousands of distinct CDR3 sequences, roughly 21% seen once. This clonotype came up a few times. Its antigen remains unknown. Whole-study findings and limits: Contracting CD4+ clones were located mainly in CM and EM, and CD8+ clones in EMRA. Clones that shrank (day 15 to 85) were balanced CD4/CD8, whereas later expanders leaned CD4+.

The sequenced sample consisted of PBMCs or a T cell subset sorted from them (not recorded which). This clonotype was obtained from an adult woman who had mild COVID-19 (a few samples of this study predate the infection). Cell type and time point are not known. The rearrangement uses TRBV20-1 and TRBJ1-2; TRBD1 agrees at 7 bases. In nucleotides, the CDR3 is TGCAGTGCTAGGACAGGGAACCTACCCTACACCTTC. Translated, it gives CSARTGNLPYTF.